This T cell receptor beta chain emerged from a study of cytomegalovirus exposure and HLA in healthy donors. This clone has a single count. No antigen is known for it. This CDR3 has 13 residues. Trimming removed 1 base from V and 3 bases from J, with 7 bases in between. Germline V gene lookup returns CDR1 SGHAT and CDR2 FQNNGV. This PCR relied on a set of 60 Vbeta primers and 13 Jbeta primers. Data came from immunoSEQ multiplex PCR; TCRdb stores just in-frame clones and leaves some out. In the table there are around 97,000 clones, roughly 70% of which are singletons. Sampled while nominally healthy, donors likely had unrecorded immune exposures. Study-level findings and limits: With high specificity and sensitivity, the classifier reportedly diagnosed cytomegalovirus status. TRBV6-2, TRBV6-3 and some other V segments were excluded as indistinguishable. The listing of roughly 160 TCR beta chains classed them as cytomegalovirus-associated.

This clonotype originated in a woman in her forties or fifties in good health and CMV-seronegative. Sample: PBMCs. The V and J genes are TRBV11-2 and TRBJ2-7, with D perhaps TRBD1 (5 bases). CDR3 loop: CASSLGQIYEQYF. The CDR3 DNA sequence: TGTGCCAGCAGCTTAGGACAGATCTACGAGCAGTACTTC.